These T cell receptor beta chains were read from a single sample in a study of CD8 T cells in Susac syndrome. TCRdb fed the immunoSEQ multiplex PCR reads into MiXCR, producing one record per CDR3 protein. The sample records around 270,000 distinct CDR3 sequences, over 75% being singletons. The sequenced material came from CD8+ T cells from PBMCs. The receptors shown here come from a human donor with multiple sclerosis. Each CDR3 is given without its conserved first and last residue.

TRBV20-1	TRBJ2-7	SAQGGVLLGEQY
TRBV5-4	TRBJ1-1	ASTRSTQNTEAF
TRBV29-1	TRBJ2-3	SVTSGRRGTDTQY
TRBV6-5	TRBJ2-7	ATMVTGASLYEQY
TRBV13	TRBJ2-1	ASSLELGHYNEQF
TRBV7-6	TRBJ2-3	ASSLSPLAGERDTQY
TRBV20-1	TRBJ2-5	SARRQDIWGETQY
TRBV20-1	TRBJ2-1	SARTRGSSDEQF
TRBV9	TRBJ1-1	ASSAHPGAAEAF
TRBV10-3	TRBJ2-7	AILDPAGPMEQY
TRBV5-1	TRBJ2-7	ASSLVGQGAYEQY
TRBV20-1	TRBJ2-7	SASQGQTYEQY
TRBV20-1	TRBJ1-5	SGTGTGASSNQPQH
TRBV29-1	TRBJ2-1	SVVSLAGVYEQF
TRBV19	TRBJ1-1	ASSIFSRAGLSAEAF
TRBV11-2	TRBJ1-2	ASSSPVPGRNYGYT
TRBV29-1	TRBJ1-1	SVPWTANTEAF
TRBV7-9	TRBJ1-5	ASSLIGGDQPQH
TRBV4-1	TRBJ2-5	ASSPWTGGESQY
TRBV5-1	TRBJ2-7	ASSFSPGDRPYLGHEQY
TRBV9	TRBJ2-3	ASSGALAGGRPYTQY
TRBV28	TRBJ2-2	ASSSEIRFTGELF
TRBV24-1	TRBJ2-3	ATSDLDSHTDTQY
TRBV15	TRBJ2-1	ATSRDSSNEQF
TRBV27	TRBJ1-4	ASSPDRGDEKLF
TRBV7-2	TRBJ2-6	ASSSRDGGSGANVLT
TRBV3-1	TRBJ2-3	ASNPTGVRADTQY
TRBV11-2	TRBJ2-7	ASSYYRDRSYEQY
TRBV5-1	TRBJ2-1	ASSLTRQGRHNEQF
TRBV6-1	TRBJ2-7	ASSEAGLAYSYEQY
TRBV2	TRBJ2-3	ASSDLSGGAIDTQY
TRBV20-1	TRBJ2-2	SAREGGRALTGELF
TRBV27	TRBJ2-3	ASRFQGLDTQY
TRBV2	TRBJ2-1	ASRPGTGNEQF
TRBV27	TRBJ2-4	ASILGNIQY